This is a list of T cell receptor beta chains from one sample in a study of T cell changes during pregnancy in multiple sclerosis. Generated by immunoSEQ multiplex PCR, the TCRdb table keeps only in-frame clones and is missing some. In the table there are approximately 45,000 clones, approximately 90% of which are singletons. The starting material was CD8+ T cells from peripheral blood mononuclear cells, obtained in the second trimester of pregnancy. The receptors were gathered from a female donor with multiple sclerosis, enrolled in a pregnancy study. CDR3s include the opening cysteine and the closing phenylalanine or tryptophan. D genes are given only for firm matches. The listing skips clone size in some rows; elsewhere it reads once, few, many or a size class.

CDR3	DNA	size	D	V	J
CASTPATTHEQFF	TGTGCCAGTACCCCTGCGACTACTCATGAGCAGTTCTTC	.	.	TRBV19	TRBJ2-1
CATSLEHSGNTIYF	TGTGCCACCAGCCTGGAGCACTCTGGAAACACCATATATTTT	.	.	TRBV15	TRBJ1-3
CASAGMNTEAFF	TGTGCCAGCGCAGGGATGAACACTGAAGCTTTCTTT	once	.	TRBV7-9	TRBJ1-1
CASSLGAGIGAEAFF	TGTGCCAGCAGCTTGGGGGCAGGGATTGGCGCTGAAGCTTTCTTT	.	.	TRBV5-6	TRBJ1-1
CASSPGTGIYEQYF	TGTGCCAGCAGCCCCGGGACAGGGATCTACGAGCAGTACTTC	.	TRBD1	TRBV13	TRBJ2-7
CASSYLGTADLPHF	TGTGCCAGCAGTTACCTTGGGACAGCCGATCTTCCCCACTTT	.	TRBD1	TRBV6-6	TRBJ1-6
CASRRTGVSGYTF	TGTGCCAGCCGGCGGACAGGGGTGAGTGGCTACACCTTC	.	TRBD1	TRBV14	TRBJ1-2
CASSPREGGTDTQYF	TGTGCCAGTAGTCCCCGTGAGGGCGGCACAGATACGCAGTATTTT	.	.	TRBV19	TRBJ2-3
CASSRSSGNTIYF	TGTGCCAGCAGTCGTTCCTCTGGAAACACCATATATTTT	.	.	TRBV7-6	TRBJ1-3
CASSVEASYEQYF	TGTGCCAGCAGCGTCGAGGCCAGCTACGAGCAGTACTTC	few	.	TRBV9	TRBJ2-7
CASPSRVRMFF	TGTGCCAGCCCCTCGCGTGTGCGGATGTTCTTC	.	.	TRBV2	TRBJ2-1
CASSVAGNQPQHF	TGTGCCAGCAGCGTAGCGGGGAATCAGCCCCAGCATTTT	.	.	TRBV9	TRBJ1-5
CSVEVTGGGYTF	TGCAGCGTTGAGGTGACAGGGGGTGGCTACACCTTC	.	TRBD1	TRBV29-1	TRBJ1-2
CASTLGVWETQYF	TGTGCCAGCACTCTAGGGGTTTGGGAGACCCAGTACTTC	.	.	TRBV7-2	TRBJ2-5
CASRVDSSSYNEQFF	TGCGCCAGCAGGGTAGACAGCAGCTCCTACAATGAGCAGTTCTTC	.	.	TRBV4-3	TRBJ2-1
CASSEAWATTGGSYEQYF	TGTGCCAGCAGTGAAGCGTGGGCTACGACAGGGGGGTCCTACGAGCAGTACTTC	.	TRBD1	TRBV2	TRBJ2-7
CASSQAPQRSSYEQYF	TGCGCCAGCAGTCAAGCCCCGCAGAGGAGCTCCTACGAGCAGTACTTC	once	.	TRBV23-1	TRBJ2-7
CASSYSGQGLNYEQYF	TGTGCCAGCAGTTACTCGGGACAGGGTTTAAACTACGAGCAGTACTTC	.	TRBD1	TRBV6-5	TRBJ2-7
CASSFPVSGVGEQFF	TGTGCCAGCAGTTTCCCCGTTTCCGGGGTTGGTGAGCAGTTCTTC	.	.	TRBV27	TRBJ2-1
CARRDAGNEQFF	TGTGCCAGAAGGGACGCGGGGAATGAGCAGTTCTTC	once	.	TRBV2	TRBJ2-1
CASSAGPYSNQPQHF	TGTGCCAGCAGCGCAGGGCCGTACAGCAATCAGCCCCAGCATTTT	.	.	TRBV9	TRBJ1-5
CASSQDDLQETQYF	TGCGCCAGCAGCCAAGATGATCTACAAGAGACCCAGTACTTC	.	.	TRBV4-1	TRBJ2-5
CASSINREPLITQYF	TGTGCCAGCAGCATTAACAGGGAACCCCTTATCACGCAGTACTTC	.	.	TRBV5-4	TRBJ2-7
CASSLNGATDTQYF	TGCGCCAGCAGCTTGAATGGGGCCACAGATACGCAGTATTTT	.	.	TRBV5-1	TRBJ2-3
CASSERTSGGRSSYEQYF	TGTGCCAGCAGCGAAAGGACTAGCGGGGGCCGTTCCTCCTACGAGCAGTACTTC	.	TRBD2	TRBV13	TRBJ2-7
CASRRLGQRIEQYF	TGTGCCAGCCGCCGCCTGGGACAAAGGATCGAGCAGTACTTC	.	.	TRBV27	TRBJ2-7
CATSYPDRGYTEAFF	TGTGCCACCAGCTACCCTGACAGGGGATACACTGAAGCTTTCTTT	.	TRBD1	TRBV15	TRBJ1-1
CASSLRSSSQFF	TGTGCCAGCAGCTTAAGGTCTAGCAGTCAGTTCTTC	.	.	TRBV13	TRBJ2-1
CASSEEPVLGELFF	TGTGCCAGCAGTGAAGAACCGGTCTTGGGGGAGCTGTTTTTT	few	.	TRBV6-1	TRBJ2-2
CASSVTGQGLYEQYF	TGTGCCAGCAGCGTAACGGGACAGGGGTTATACGAGCAGTACTTC	.	TRBD1	TRBV9	TRBJ2-7
CAWSGGGYGYTF	TGTGCCTGGAGCGGGGGGGGCTATGGCTACACCTTC	.	.	TRBV30	TRBJ1-2
CASSLLPGQGFSGANVLTF	TGTGCCAGTAGTTTACTCCCGGGACAGGGCTTCTCTGGGGCCAACGTCCTGACTTTC	.	TRBD1	TRBV19	TRBJ2-6
CASSWGTGEGNQPQHF	TGTGCCAGCAGCTGGGGGACAGGTGAAGGCAATCAGCCCCAGCATTTT	.	TRBD1	TRBV5-6	TRBJ1-5
CASSPSGAMAHNSPLHF	TGTGCCAGCAGCCCTAGCGGGGCGATGGCGCATAATTCACCCCTCCACTTT	.	.	TRBV7-9	TRBJ1-6
CASSPGGFAGELFF	TGCGCCAGCAGCCCAGGGGGCTTCGCCGGGGAGCTGTTTTTT	.	TRBD1	TRBV10-2	TRBJ2-2
CASSQEVQGRSYEQYF	TGCGCCAGCAGCCAAGAGGTACAGGGGCGGTCATACGAGCAGTACTTC	.	TRBD1	TRBV4-3	TRBJ2-7
CASRDDSYGYTF	TGTGCCAGCAGGGACGACAGCTATGGCTACACCTTC	.	.	TRBV7-9	TRBJ1-2
CAWSPGLMNTEAFF	TGTGCCTGGAGTCCAGGACTGATGAACACTGAAGCTTTCTTT	.	.	TRBV30	TRBJ1-1
CASSETLSNSPLHF	TGTGCCAGCAGTGAAACGTTGAGTAATTCACCCCTCCACTTT	.	.	TRBV6-1	TRBJ1-6
CASSPRLAVENEQFF	TGTGCCAGCAGCCCCCGACTAGCAGTCGAGAATGAGCAGTTCTTC	.	TRBD2	TRBV4-2	TRBJ2-1